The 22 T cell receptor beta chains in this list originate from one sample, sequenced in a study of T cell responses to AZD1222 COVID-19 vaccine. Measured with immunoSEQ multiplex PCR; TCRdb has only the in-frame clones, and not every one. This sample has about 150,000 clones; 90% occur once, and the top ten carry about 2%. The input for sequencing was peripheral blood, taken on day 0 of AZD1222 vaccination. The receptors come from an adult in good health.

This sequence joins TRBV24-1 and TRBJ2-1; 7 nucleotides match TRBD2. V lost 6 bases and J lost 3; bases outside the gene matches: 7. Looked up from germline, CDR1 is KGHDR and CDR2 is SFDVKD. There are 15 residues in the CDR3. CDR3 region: CATSHRAGVYNEQFF. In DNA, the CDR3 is TGTGCCACCAGTCATCGGGCGGGGGTCTACAATGAGCAGTTCTTC.

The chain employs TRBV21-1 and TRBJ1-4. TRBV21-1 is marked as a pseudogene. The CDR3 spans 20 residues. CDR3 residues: CASSKVTSGTDYTTNEKLFF. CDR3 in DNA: TGTGCCAGCAGCAAAGTTACTTCCGGGACGGACTATACAACTAATGAAAAACTGTTTTTT.

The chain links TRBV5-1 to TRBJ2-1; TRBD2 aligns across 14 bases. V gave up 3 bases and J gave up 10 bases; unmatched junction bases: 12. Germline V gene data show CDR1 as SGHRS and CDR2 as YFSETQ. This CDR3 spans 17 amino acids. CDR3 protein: CASSSLRLAGGLEEQFF. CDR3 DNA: TGCGCCAGCAGCTCCCTTCGACTAGCGGGAGGGCTAGAAGAGCAGTTCTTC.

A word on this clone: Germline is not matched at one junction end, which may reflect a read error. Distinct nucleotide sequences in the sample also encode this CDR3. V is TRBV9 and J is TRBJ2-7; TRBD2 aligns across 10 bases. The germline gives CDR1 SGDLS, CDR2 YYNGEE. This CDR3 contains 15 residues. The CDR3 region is CASSVSGRASYEQYF. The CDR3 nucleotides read TGTGCTAGCAGCGTAAGCGGGAGGGCTTCCTACGAGCAGTACTTC. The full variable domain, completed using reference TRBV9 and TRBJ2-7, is DSGVTQTPKHLITATGQRVTLRCSPRSGDLSVYWYQQSLDQGLQFLIQYYNGEERAKGNILERFSAQQFPDLHSELNLSSLELGDSALYFCASSVSGRASYEQYFGPGTRLTVT.

CDR3 sequence: CASSFFRGDEKLFF. The CDR3 nucleotides are TGTGCCAGCAGTTTTTTCAGGGGTGATGAAAAACTGTTTTTT. V usage is TRBV27 and J usage is TRBJ1-4; the D gene is possibly TRBD1 (6 bases). V was pared by 3 bases and J by 6 bases, with 11 bases between. This CDR3 spans 14 amino acids. Germline V gene sequence: CDR1 MNHEY, CDR2 SMNVEV (reference sequence).

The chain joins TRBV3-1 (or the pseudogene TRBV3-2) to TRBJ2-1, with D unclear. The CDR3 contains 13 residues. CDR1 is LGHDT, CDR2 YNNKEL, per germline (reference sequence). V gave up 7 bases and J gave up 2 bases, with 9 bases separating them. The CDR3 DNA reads TGTGCCAGCACCCCAGATCCCTACAATGAGCAGTTCTTC. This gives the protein CASTPDPYNEQFF.

CDR3 protein: CASSFLAYEQYF. CDR3 coding DNA: TGTGCCAGCAGTTTTTTGGCCTACGAGCAGTACTTC. The chain joins TRBV28 to TRBJ2-7; no definite D call. This CDR3 contains 12 residues. Per germline, CDR1 MDHEN and CDR2 SYDVKM. Trimming cost V 3 bases and J 2 bases, with 5 bases left between them.

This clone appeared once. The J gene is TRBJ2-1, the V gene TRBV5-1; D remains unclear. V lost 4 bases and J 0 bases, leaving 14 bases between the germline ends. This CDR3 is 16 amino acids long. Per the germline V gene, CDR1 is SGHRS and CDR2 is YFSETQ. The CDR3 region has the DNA TGCGCCAGCAGCCCCACGATACCGATCTCCTACAATGAGCAGTTCTTC. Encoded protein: CASSPTIPISYNEQFF.

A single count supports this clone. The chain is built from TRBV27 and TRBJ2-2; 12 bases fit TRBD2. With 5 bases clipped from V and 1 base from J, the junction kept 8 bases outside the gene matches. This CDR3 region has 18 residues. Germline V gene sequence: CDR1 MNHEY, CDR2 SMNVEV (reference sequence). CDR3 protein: CASSITWTSGMNTGELFF. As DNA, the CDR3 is TGTGCCAGCAGTATTACGTGGACTAGCGGGATGAACACCGGGGAGCTGTTTTTT.

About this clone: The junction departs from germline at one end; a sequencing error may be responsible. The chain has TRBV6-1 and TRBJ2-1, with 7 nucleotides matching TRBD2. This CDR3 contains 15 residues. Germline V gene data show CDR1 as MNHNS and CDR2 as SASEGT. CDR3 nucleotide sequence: TGTGCCAGCATTGAAGCGGGACTTTCCTACAATGAGCAGTTCTTC. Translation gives CASIEAGLSYNEQFF.

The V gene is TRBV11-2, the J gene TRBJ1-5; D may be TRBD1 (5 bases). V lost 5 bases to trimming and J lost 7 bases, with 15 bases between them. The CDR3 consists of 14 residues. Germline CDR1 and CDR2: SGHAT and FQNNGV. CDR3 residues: CASSTADQGQPQHF. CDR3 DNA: TGTGCCAGCAGCACAGCAGACCAGGGCCAGCCCCAGCATTTT.

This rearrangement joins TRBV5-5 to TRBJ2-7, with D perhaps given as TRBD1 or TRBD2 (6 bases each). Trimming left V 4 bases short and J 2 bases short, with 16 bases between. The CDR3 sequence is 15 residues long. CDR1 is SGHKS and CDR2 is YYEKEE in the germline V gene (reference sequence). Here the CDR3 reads CASSPRPGGAYEQYF. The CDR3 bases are TGTGCCAGCAGCCCCCGTCCCGGGGGCGCCTACGAGCAGTACTTC.

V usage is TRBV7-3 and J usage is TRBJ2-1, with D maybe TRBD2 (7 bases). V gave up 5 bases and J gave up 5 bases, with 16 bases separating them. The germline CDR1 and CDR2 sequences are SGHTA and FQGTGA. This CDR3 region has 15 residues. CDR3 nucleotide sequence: TGTGCCAGCAGCATTCAGGGGAGGGGGAACAATGAGCAGTTCTTC. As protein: CASSIQGRGNNEQFF.

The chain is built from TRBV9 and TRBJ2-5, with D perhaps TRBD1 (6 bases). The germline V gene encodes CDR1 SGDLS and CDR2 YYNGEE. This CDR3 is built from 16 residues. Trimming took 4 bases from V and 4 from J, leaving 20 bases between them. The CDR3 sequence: CASSSTVLGAAETQYF. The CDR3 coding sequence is TGTGCCAGCAGCTCTACGGTCTTGGGGGCAGCAGAGACCCAGTACTTC. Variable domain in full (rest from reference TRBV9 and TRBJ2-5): DSGVTQTPKHLITATGQRVTLRCSPRSGDLSVYWYQQSLDQGLQFLIQYYNGEERAKGNILERFSAQQFPDLHSELNLSSLELGDSALYFCASSSTVLGAAETQYFGPGTRLLVL.

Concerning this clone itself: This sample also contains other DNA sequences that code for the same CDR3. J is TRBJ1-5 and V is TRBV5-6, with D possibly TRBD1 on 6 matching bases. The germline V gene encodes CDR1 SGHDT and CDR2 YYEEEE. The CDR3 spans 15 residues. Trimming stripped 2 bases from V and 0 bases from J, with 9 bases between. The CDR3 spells CASSLGQNSNQPQHF. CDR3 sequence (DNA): TGTGCCAGCAGCTTAGGACAGAATAGCAATCAGCCCCAGCATTTT.

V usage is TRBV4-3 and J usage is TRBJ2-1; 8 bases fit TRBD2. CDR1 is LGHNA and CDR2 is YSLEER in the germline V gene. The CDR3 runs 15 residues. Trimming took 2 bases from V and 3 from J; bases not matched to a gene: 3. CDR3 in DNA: TGCGCCAGCAGCCAACAGACTAGCGTCTACAATGAGCAGTTCTTC. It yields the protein CASSQQTSVYNEQFF.

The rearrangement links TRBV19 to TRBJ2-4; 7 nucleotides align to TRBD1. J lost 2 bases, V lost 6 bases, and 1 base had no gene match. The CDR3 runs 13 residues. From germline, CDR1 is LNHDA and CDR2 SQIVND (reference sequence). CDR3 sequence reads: CASRDRTKNIQYF. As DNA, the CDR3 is TGTGCCAGTAGGGACAGGACCAAAAACATTCAGTACTTC.

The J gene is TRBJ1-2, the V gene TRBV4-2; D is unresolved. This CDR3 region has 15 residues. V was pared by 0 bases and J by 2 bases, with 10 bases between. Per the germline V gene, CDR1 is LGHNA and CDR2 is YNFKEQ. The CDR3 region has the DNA TGTGCCAGCAGCCAAGATCTTGCTATAAACTATGGCTACACCTTC. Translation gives CASSQDLAINYGYTF.

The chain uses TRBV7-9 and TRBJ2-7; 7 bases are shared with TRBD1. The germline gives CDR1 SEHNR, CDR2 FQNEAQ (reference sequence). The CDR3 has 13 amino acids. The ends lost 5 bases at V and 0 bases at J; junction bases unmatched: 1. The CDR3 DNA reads TGTGCCAGCAGCGGGGACAGCTCCTACGAGCAGTACTTC. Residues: CASSGDSSYEQYF.

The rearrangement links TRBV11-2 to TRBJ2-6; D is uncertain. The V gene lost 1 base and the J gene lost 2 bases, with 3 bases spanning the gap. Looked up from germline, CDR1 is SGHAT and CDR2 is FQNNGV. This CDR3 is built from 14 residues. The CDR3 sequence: CASSLGPGANVLTF. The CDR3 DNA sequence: TGTGCCAGCAGCTTAGGTCCTGGGGCCAACGTCCTGACTTTC.

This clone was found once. The CDR3 sequence is CASSSGQGNQPQHF. In nucleotides, the CDR3 is TGTGCCAGCAGTTCGGGACAGGGTAACCAGCCCCAGCATTTT. This chain links TRBV27 with TRBJ1-5; 9 nucleotides align to TRBD1. The CDR3 has 14 residues. The germline gives CDR1 MNHEY, CDR2 SMNVEV (reference sequence). V shed 4 bases and J 7 bases; nucleotides not matched to a gene: 5.

This CDR3 reads CASDRRDNSYEQYF. The DNA for the CDR3 is TGTGCCAGCGACCGCCGGGACAACTCCTACGAGCAGTACTTC. The genes are TRBV28 and TRBJ2-7, with a tentative D call TRBD1 (6 bases). CDR1 is MDHEN and CDR2 is SYDVKM in the germline V gene. The CDR3 length is 14 residues. The V gene lost 8 bases and the J gene lost 0 bases, with 14 bases spanning the gap. The full variable domain, rest sourced from reference TRBV28 and TRBJ2-7, is DVKVTQSSRYLVKRTGEKVFLECVQDMDHENMFWYRQDPGLGLRLIYFSYDVKMKEKGDIPEGYSVSREKKERFSLILESASTNQTSMYLCASDRRDNSYEQYFGPGTRLTVT.